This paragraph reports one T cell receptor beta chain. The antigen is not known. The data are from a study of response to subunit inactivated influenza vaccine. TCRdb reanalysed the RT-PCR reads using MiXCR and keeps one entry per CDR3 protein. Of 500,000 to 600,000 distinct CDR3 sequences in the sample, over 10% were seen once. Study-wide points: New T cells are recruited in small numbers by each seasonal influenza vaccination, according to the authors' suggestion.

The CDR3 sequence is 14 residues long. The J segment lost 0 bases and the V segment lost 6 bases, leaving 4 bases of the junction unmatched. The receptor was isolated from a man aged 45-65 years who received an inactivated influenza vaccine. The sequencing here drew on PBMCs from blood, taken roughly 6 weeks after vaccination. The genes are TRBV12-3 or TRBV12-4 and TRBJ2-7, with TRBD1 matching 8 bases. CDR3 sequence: CASRRTGRSYEQYF. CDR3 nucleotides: TGTGCCAGCAGGCGGACAGGGCGCTCCTACGAGCAGTACTTC.